One and the same sample provided the 26 T cell receptor beta chains below, sequenced in a study of blood T cell repertoires in COVID-19. The data were produced by immunoSEQ multiplex PCR, yet TCRdb's version contains in-frame clones alone and is incomplete. The table lists under 350,000 clones, about 88% of them singletons. Sequenced sample: peripheral blood. The receptors here all came from a man in his 70s with acute or convalescent COVID-19.

The chain carries TRBV28 and TRBJ1-2, with 12 bases fitting TRBD1. The CDR3 extends over 19 amino acids. With V trimmed by 2 bases and J by 2 bases, 12 bases remained unmatched. CDR1 is MDHEN, CDR2 SYDVKM, per germline. Written as DNA, the CDR3 is TGTGCCAGCAGTTTACCTGGCCGGGACAGGGGGCTGTCCAACTATGGCTACACCTTC. Protein sequence: CASSLPGRDRGLSNYGYTF.

This clone was recorded only once. The rearrangement joins TRBV5-1 to TRBJ1-5; D may be TRBD1 (5 bases). V was cut by 0 bases and J by 7 bases, with 14 bases left in between. The CDR3 runs to 15 residues. CDR1 is SGHRS, CDR2 YFSETQ, per germline. The CDR3 DNA sequence: TGCGCCAGCAGCTTGGAATCAGGGCGCGACCAGCCCCAGCATTTT. Translated, it gives CASSLESGRDQPQHF.

A remark on this clone: This CDR3 is also generated by other DNA sequences in the sample. The chain combines TRBV30 with TRBJ1-5; TRBD1 aligns across 7 bases. The CDR3 runs 14 residues. The germline CDR1 and CDR2 sequences are GTSNPN and SVGIG (reference sequence). V lost 0 bases to trimming and J lost 4 bases; unmatched junction nucleotides: 3. CDR3 in DNA: TGTGCCTGGAGTGTCGGGACAGCGAATCAGCCCCAGCATTTT. Its translation: CAWSVGTANQPQHF.

The chain has TRBV29-1 and TRBJ2-3; D may be TRBD2 (5 bases). Germline loops: CDR1 SQVTM, CDR2 ANQGSEA. V was clipped by 0 bases and J by 0 bases, with 16 bases between them. This CDR3 region has 17 residues. The CDR3 DNA is TGCAGCGTTGAAGATTACGTAAGCCCGGGAAGCACAGATACGCAGTATTTT. Its translation is CSVEDYVSPGSTDTQYF.

This chain joins TRBV4-1 and TRBJ1-2, with 10 bases that match TRBD1. CDR3 length equals 16 residues. From germline, CDR1 is MGHRA and CDR2 YSYEKL. Germline trimming cut 2 bases from V and 7 bases from J; bases unmatched to any gene: 10. The CDR3 bases are TGCGCCAGCAGCCAAACAATGGACAGGGGGAGCAGTGGCTACACCTTC. Encoded protein: CASSQTMDRGSSGYTF.

The chain carries TRBV5-4 and TRBJ2-7; tentative D call: TRBD1 (7 bases). This CDR3 region has 15 residues. Between the trimmed V and J ends, which lost 1 base and 2 bases, there was a span of 13 bases. Germline loops: CDR1 SGHNT, CDR2 YYREEE (reference sequence). The CDR3 spells CASSLTQGGTYEQYF. Here the CDR3 DNA reads TGTGCCAGCAGCTTGACCCAGGGGGGAACCTACGAGCAGTACTTC.

The sample holds one count of this clone. Other DNA sequences within the sample encode an identical CDR3. The chain uses TRBV5-1 and TRBJ1-1; D not certain. Germline V CDR1 and CDR2: SGHRS, YFSETQ. The CDR3 runs 14 residues. V shed 0 bases and J shed 1 base, with 7 bases lying between them. CDR3 DNA sequence: TGCGCCAGCAGCTTGGTGGGCCAGAACACTGAAGCTTTCTTT. Protein: CASSLVGQNTEAFF.

The J gene is TRBJ1-3, the V gene TRBV2; tentatively, D is TRBD1 (6 bases). Germline CDR1 SNHLY, CDR2 FYNNEI. The CDR3 loop spans 19 amino acids. The V end was cut by 6 bases, the J end by 4 bases, with 28 bases between. CDR3 nucleotides: TGTGCCAGCAGGGCCCTCCAGAGGGCGGGGGCAGGTTCAGGAAACACCATATATTTT. It specifies CASRALQRAGAGSGNTIYF.

This clone came up a few times. The chain is built from TRBV11-2 and TRBJ2-7; 9 nucleotides align to TRBD2. The CDR3 consists of 15 residues. Looked up from germline, CDR1 is SGHAT and CDR2 is FQNNGV. V lost 1 base to trimming and J lost 3 bases; unmatched junction nucleotides: 4. CDR3 nucleotide sequence: TGTGCCAGCAGCTTAGTGGCTAGCGGGATCTACGAGCAGTACTTC. Protein product: CASSLVASGIYEQYF. Using reference TRBV11-2 and TRBJ2-7 for the parts outside the CDR3, the full variable domain is EAGVAQSPRYKIIEKRQSVAFWCNPISGHATLYWYQQILGQGPKLLIQFQNNGVVDDSQLPKDRFSAERLKGVDSTLKIQPAKLEDSAVYLCASSLVASGIYEQYFGPGTRLTVT.

The chain couples TRBV14 to TRBJ2-3, with D perhaps TRBD2 (6 bases). The CDR3 totals 15 residues. V dropped 4 bases and J dropped 5 bases, with 16 bases sitting between them. Germline V lookup: CDR1 SGHDN, CDR2 FVKESK. The CDR3 bases are TGTGCCAGCAGCCGGGACTTCTCATTCAGAGATACGCAGTATTTT. It translates to CASSRDFSFRDTQYF.

In this sample, this clone turned up a few times. The chain joins TRBV12-3 or TRBV12-4 to TRBJ2-7; the D gene is possibly TRBD2 (7 bases). Trimming took off 5 bases at V and 6 bases at J, with 14 bases between the two ends. The CDR3 has 13 amino acids. The CDR3 sequence: CASSRGGSGEQYF. CDR3 bases: TGTGCCAGCAGTAGGGGGGGGTCGGGCGAGCAGTACTTC.

The chain joins TRBV9 to TRBJ1-1, with D possibly being TRBD1 (5 bases). CDR3 length: 13 amino acids. From germline, CDR1 is SGDLS and CDR2 YYNGEE. V gave up 4 bases and J gave up 6 bases, with 13 bases separating them. Written as DNA, the CDR3 is TGTGCCAGCAGCCCCCTGGGGGGTGCTGAAGCTTTCTTT. Translating it yields CASSPLGGAEAFF.

This clone has only one observation. The chain employs TRBV2 and TRBJ1-3; 9 bases map to TRBD1. Trimming removed 9 bases from V and 4 bases from J; junction bases left unmatched: 7. The CDR3 contains 14 residues. In germline, CDR1 is SNHLY, CDR2 FYNNEI. Here the CDR3 DNA reads TGTGCCAGTCAACAGGGGGCGAGGGGAAACACCATATATTTT. Translating it yields CASQQGARGNTIYF.

This chain connects TRBV28 to TRBJ1-3, with D perhaps TRBD1 (6 bases). V lost 3 bases, J lost 0 bases, and 9 bases lay in between. The germline CDR1 and CDR2 sequences are MDHEN and SYDVKM. The CDR3 has 15 residues. The CDR3 region has the DNA TGTGCCAGCAGTTTTGGGGGCAACTCTGGAAACACCATATATTTT. Protein product: CASSFGGNSGNTIYF. Together with reference TRBV28 and TRBJ1-3, the CDR3 gives the full variable domain: DVKVTQSSRYLVKRTGEKVFLECVQDMDHENMFWYRQDPGLGLRLIYFSYDVKMKEKGDIPEGYSVSREKKERFSLILESASTNQTSMYLCASSFGGNSGNTIYFGEGSWLTVV.

The V gene is TRBV6-5, the J gene TRBJ1-6, with a weak D call TRBD1 (6 bases). Germline CDR1 is MNHEY and CDR2 is SVGAGI. The V end lost 6 bases, the J end lost 7 bases, and 16 bases lay between the germline ends. The CDR3 spans 15 residues. The CDR3 DNA reads TGTGCCAGCAGGTCGCCAGGGGCCGTCAATTCACCCCTCCACTTT. It specifies CASRSPGAVNSPLHF.

The chain is built from TRBV9 and TRBJ1-2; TRBD1 agrees at 8 bases. The CDR3 has 14 residues. Germline trimming cut 3 bases from V and 7 bases from J; bases unmatched to any gene: 8. Germline CDR1 SGDLS, CDR2 YYNGEE. For the CDR3, the DNA is TGTGCCAGCAGCGCGATTACAGGGGGTGGTGGCTACACCTTC. Translation gives CASSAITGGGGYTF.

The chain links TRBV3-1 (or the pseudogene TRBV3-2) to TRBJ2-1, with D unresolved. Germline-derived CDR1 and CDR2 are LGHDT and YNNKEL (reference sequence). V was trimmed by 0 bases and J by 0 bases, leaving 9 bases between them. CDR3 length: 16 amino acids. CDR3 protein: CASSQEPPSSYNEQFF. In DNA, the CDR3 is TGTGCCAGCAGCCAAGAACCGCCTAGCTCCTACAATGAGCAGTTCTTC.

The chain joins TRBV27 to TRBJ1-6; D gene uncertain. Germline CDR1 MNHEY, CDR2 SMNVEV (reference sequence). Trimming took 8 bases from V and 4 from J, leaving 15 bases between them. The CDR3 covers 15 residues. This chain's CDR3 is CASRGRGGYNSPLHF. CDR3 DNA sequence: TGTGCCAGCCGAGGACGGGGTGGGTATAATTCACCCCTCCACTTT.

The chain recombines TRBV6-1 with TRBJ2-7; D is undetermined. CDR3 length: 11 amino acids. V lost 2 bases to trimming and J lost 4 bases, with 3 bases between them. Germline-derived CDR1 and CDR2 are MNHNS and SASEGT. Written as DNA, the CDR3 is TGTGCCAGCAGTGAATATTACGAGCAGTACTTC. It yields the protein CASSEYYEQYF.

This chain links TRBV5-1 with TRBJ2-5; 8 bases fit TRBD1. The trim removed 1 base at V and 1 base at J, leaving 3 bases unmatched. CDR1 SGHRS and CDR2 YFSETQ come from the germline V gene. The CDR3 runs 15 residues. CDR3 region: CASSLRTGTQETQYF. The CDR3 DNA reads TGCGCCAGCAGCTTGCGGACAGGGACCCAAGAGACCCAGTACTTC.

The J gene is TRBJ1-2, the V gene TRBV4-3; no clear D gene. This CDR3 contains 13 residues. V was cut by 0 bases and J by 6 bases, with 8 bases left in between. Germline-derived CDR1 and CDR2 are LGHNA and YSLEER. The CDR3 loop is CASSQDGANGYTF. CDR3 nucleotides: TGCGCCAGCAGCCAAGACGGTGCAAATGGCTACACCTTC.

This clone has only one observation. The rearrangement links TRBV5-1 to TRBJ2-3; 8 bases map to TRBD2. J was trimmed by 3 bases and V by 1 base; bases with no gene match: 10. The germline V gene encodes CDR1 SGHRS and CDR2 YFSETQ. The CDR3 sequence is 17 residues long. Here the CDR3 reads CASSLPSGGGWTDTQYF. The CDR3, as DNA: TGCGCCAGCAGCTTGCCAAGCGGGGGCGGTTGGACAGATACGCAGTATTTT.

This chain connects TRBV5-5 to TRBJ1-5, with no clear D. CDR1 is SGHKS, CDR2 YYEKEE, per germline (reference sequence). The CDR3 extends over 15 amino acids. Between the trimmed V and J ends, which lost 4 bases and 2 bases, there was a span of 13 bases. The CDR3 here is CASSSGAWGNQPQHF. CDR3 DNA sequence: TGTGCCAGCAGCAGCGGCGCTTGGGGCAATCAGCCCCAGCATTTT. Using reference TRBV5-5 and TRBJ1-5 for the parts outside the CDR3, the full variable domain is DAGVTQSPTHLIKTRGQQVTLRCSPISGHKSVSWYQQVLGQGPQFIFQYYEKEERGRGNFPDRFSARQFPNYSSELNVNALLLGDSALYLCASSSGAWGNQPQHFGDGTRLSIL.

The rearrangement uses TRBV9 and TRBJ2-7; D possibly corresponds to TRBD2 (5 bases). CDR3 length equals 13 residues. Trimming took 6 bases from V and 0 from J, leaving 10 bases between them. Germline V CDR1 and CDR2: SGDLS, YYNGEE. The CDR3 is CASIWTDSYEQYF. In DNA, the CDR3 is TGTGCCAGCATCTGGACTGACTCCTACGAGCAGTACTTC.

J is TRBJ1-6 and V is TRBV28, with D possibly TRBD1 on 5 matching bases. V gave up 3 bases and J gave up 5 bases, with 8 bases separating them. The CDR3 consists of 14 residues. Germline-derived CDR1 and CDR2 are MDHEN and SYDVKM. CDR3 sequence (DNA): TGTGCCAGCAGTTTCGGGGGGAATAATTCACCCCTCCACTTT. This translates into CASSFGGNNSPLHF.

This clone was seen a handful of times. The V call is TRBV6-5, the J call TRBJ2-7, with D unclear. CDR1 MNHEY and CDR2 SVGAGI come from the germline V gene. The CDR3 contains 13 residues. V was trimmed by 2 bases and J by 6 bases, leaving 11 bases between them. The CDR3 DNA follows: TGTGCCAGCAGTTACCAGCCAGGTCTCGAGCAGTACTTC. This gives the protein CASSYQPGLEQYF.